The clone carrying this T cell receptor (beta chain) has only one observation. Its matching antigen is unknown. These data originate in a study of CD8+CD57+ T cells in acquired aplastic anemia. Points from the study as a whole: The study identified around 28 CD8+ CDR3 sequences shared by patients and controls.

It was genomic DNA that served as the template for profiling TCR beta VDJ and CDR3. TCRdb re-called the reads through MiXCR, storing one row per CDR3 protein. Altogether about 170,000 distinct CDR3 sequences are present, around 45% being singletons, with the ten largest covering under 1.2%. Trimming at V came to 5 bases and at J to 3 bases, leaving 5 bases not matched to a gene. Per germline, CDR1 SGHAT and CDR2 FQDESV (reference sequence). The CDR3 is 16 residues long. Source material: sorted CD4+, CD8+, or CD8+CD57+ T cells (not recorded which) from PBMCs. The chain has TRBV11-1 and TRBJ2-7; TRBD2 aligns across 15 bases. This sequence originates from a human donor in good health. CDR3 bases: TGTGCCAGCAGCCCAGGGACTAGCGGGAGGAACTACGAGCAGTACTTC. Translated: CASSPGTSGRNYEQYF.